This T cell receptor (beta chain) was profiled in a study of PD-1 blockade in classical Hodgkin lymphoma. Points from the study as a whole: By cycle point C4D1, TCR diversity had risen significantly in CD4+ cells (but not CD8+ cells). Similar baseline diversity was found in complete responders and newly diagnosed patients.

The method was immunoSEQ multiplex PCR; TCRdb's version includes in-frame clones alone and lacks a portion of them. Here the sample spans about 21,000 clones, roughly two thirds being singletons. Every patient had relapsed following autologous stem cell transplantation, and cohorts differed in brentuximab vedotin exposure. CDR1 and CDR2 (germline): MNHEY, SVGAGI. The ends lost 2 bases at V and 3 bases at J; junction bases unmatched: 5. The CDR3 is 16 amino acids. This clone was observed a few times. Its antigen is not known. This rearrangement joins TRBV6-5 to TRBJ2-1; TRBD2 matches 9 bases. The clonotype comes from a human donor with classical Hodgkin lymphoma. Specimen: peripheral blood mononuclear cells (PBMCs), collected at baseline. CDR3 in DNA: TGTGCCAGCAGTTACAATAGCGGGAGTCTCTACAATGAGCAGTTCTTC. It specifies CASSYNSGSLYNEQFF.